The rows below give T cell receptor beta chains drawn from one sample of a study of T cell clonotyping in hematopoietic cell transplantation. Measured with immunoSEQ multiplex PCR; TCRdb has only the in-frame clones, and not every one. Of 5,500 to 8,000 clones in the sample, approximately 96% were seen once. This specimen was PBMCs, taken 30 days after allogeneic stem cell transplant. Receptors originate from a male patient in his thirties or forties who had an allogeneic stem cell transplant from a related donor, so the T cells may come from the graft donor. Some clones in this sample may be carry-over from other donors' samples. Both conserved end residues are part of each CDR3. The D gene is left open where the match is weak. Some rows mark clone size as missing; the rest say once, few, many or name a class of expanded clone.

NA	TRBJ2-7	NA	15	TRBV25-1	CASSDPAGIANEQYF	TGTGCCAGCAGTGACCCTGCCGGGATTGCCAACGAGCAGTACTTC
NA	TRBJ2-5	TRBD1	14	TRBV7-9	CASSLNRGLETQYF	TGTGCCAGCAGCTTAAACAGGGGGCTGGAGACCCAGTACTTC
NA	TRBJ1-6	NA	12	TRBV30	CAWSSTGQLLHF	TGTGCCTGGAGCTCAACCGGGCAGCTCCTCCACTTT
NA	TRBJ2-5	NA	14	TRBV7-9	CASSTTRRQETQYF	TGTGCCAGCAGCACGACGAGGCGGCAAGAGACCCAGTACTTC
NA	TRBJ1-1	NA	15	TRBV11-1	CASSLFSLGNTEAFF	TGTGCCAGCAGCTTATTTTCCCTTGGGAACACTGAAGCTTTCTTT
NA	TRBJ1-2	NA	17	TRBV5-4	CASSSLPNRGGYYGYTF	TGTGCCAGCAGCTCCTTACCGAACCGGGGGGGGTACTATGGCTACACCTTC
NA	TRBJ2-7	TRBD1	14	TRBV11-3	CASSFTPQGMEQYF	TGTGCCAGCAGCTTCACCCCACAGGGGATGGAGCAGTACTTC
NA	TRBJ1-2	NA	19	TRBV7-2	CASSLRGDRSGLANYGYTF	TGTGCCAGCAGCTTAAGGGGCGACAGGTCGGGATTAGCTAACTATGGCTACACCTTC
NA	TRBJ2-7	NA	13	TRBV6-5	CASSYSVGYEQYF	TGTGCCAGCAGTTACTCCGTCGGGTACGAGCAGTACTTC
NA	TRBJ1-1	NA	11	TRBV19	CVSRVNTEAFF	TGTGTAAGCAGAGTGAACACTGAAGCTTTCTTT
NA	TRBJ2-3	NA	15	TRBV10-2	CATRVGSASTDTQYF	TGCGCCACTCGTGTAGGGTCAGCTAGCACAGATACGCAGTATTTT
NA	TRBJ2-7	NA	17	TRBV7-6	CASSRRAPGGLSYEQYF	TGTGCCAGCAGCCGACGCGCTCCTGGCGGTCTCTCCTACGAGCAGTACTTC
NA	TRBJ2-3	TRBD2	13	TRBV10-1	CASSGSGSYTQYF	TGCGCCAGCAGTGGTAGCGGGAGTTATACGCAGTATTTT
NA	TRBJ1-5	NA	12	TRBV10-3	CAISGEAGTQHF	TGTGCCATCAGTGGTGAAGCAGGTACCCAGCATTTT
NA	TRBJ1-1	NA	13	TRBV6-5	CASSSGLITEAFF	TGTGCCAGCAGTTCTGGTTTAATCACTGAAGCTTTCTTT
NA	TRBJ1-1	NA	11	TRBV19	CASSSRAEAFF	TGTGCCAGTAGTTCGCGGGCTGAAGCTTTCTTT
NA	TRBJ1-2	NA	14	TRBV19	CASSIVGSNYGYTF	TGTGCCAGTAGTATAGTCGGGTCTAACTATGGCTACACCTTC
NA	TRBJ2-7	NA	15	TRBV5-4	CASSFGELGSYEQYF	TGTGCCAGCAGCTTCGGTGAACTCGGATCCTACGAGCAGTACTTC
NA	TRBJ1-2	NA	15	TRBV7-9	CASSLGTVIRGSYTF	TGTGCCAGCAGCTTAGGGACAGTAATCAGAGGAAGCTACACCTTC
NA	TRBJ2-1	TRBD2	16	TRBV11-3	CASSQWTSGTHNEQFF	TGTGCCAGCAGCCAATGGACTAGCGGAACCCACAATGAGCAGTTCTTC
few	TRBJ1-2	NA	11	TRBV6-5	CASSDVYGYTF	TGTGCCAGCAGTGACGTCTATGGCTACACCTTC
NA	TRBJ2-1	NA	14	TRBV6-4	CATEPGARKNEQFF	TGTGCCACCGAACCCGGGGCTCGGAAAAATGAGCAGTTCTTC
NA	TRBJ1-2	NA	14	TRBV6-5	CASRDAGAGYGYTF	TGTGCCAGCAGGGACGCAGGGGCTGGCTATGGCTACACCTTC
NA	TRBJ2-7	NA	16	TRBV9	CASSVDPFIATGEQYF	TGTGCCAGCAGCGTGGACCCCTTTATAGCTACTGGTGAGCAGTACTTC
NA	TRBJ2-7	NA	16	TRBV11-2	CASSSRGGRGRPEQYF	TGTGCCAGCAGCTCCCGAGGGGGCCGCGGGAGGCCCGAGCAGTACTTC
once	TRBJ2-7	NA	12	TRBV30	CAWSALSYEQYF	TGTGCCTGGAGTGCCCTAAGTTACGAGCAGTACTTC
NA	TRBJ2-3	NA	13	TRBV7-2	CASSFREGDTQYF	TGTGCCAGCAGCTTCCGAGAAGGGGATACGCAGTATTTT
NA	TRBJ2-2	NA	14	TRBV27	CASSLFRGTGELFF	TGTGCCAGCAGTTTATTTCGTGGAACCGGGGAGCTGTTTTTT
NA	TRBJ2-1	NA	11	TRBV6-1	CASRWGHEQFF	TGTGCCAGCAGGTGGGGTCATGAGCAGTTCTTC
NA	TRBJ1-6	TRBD1	16	TRBV27	CASTFTSGQGSSPLHF	TGTGCCAGCACCTTCACCTCAGGACAGGGCAGCTCACCCCTCCACTTT
NA	TRBJ1-1	NA	13	TRBV6-5	CASSSGRATEAFF	TGTGCCAGCAGCTCCGGCAGGGCGACTGAAGCTTTCTTT
NA	TRBJ1-2	NA	14	TRBV30	CAWSGRLTNYGYTF	TGTGCCTGGAGTGGACGCCTAACTAACTATGGCTACACCTTC
NA	TRBJ2-7	NA	15	TRBV28	CASSSPSERHYEQYF	TGTGCCAGCAGTTCCCCTAGCGAGAGGCACTACGAGCAGTACTTC
NA	TRBJ1-1	NA	14	TRBV6-5	CASSYSPGDTEAFF	TGTGCCAGCAGTTACTCTCCTGGGGACACTGAAGCTTTCTTT
NA	TRBJ2-1	TRBD2	14	TRBV9	CASSVAGTNNEQFF	TGTGCCAGCAGTGTAGCGGGGACCAACAATGAGCAGTTCTTC
NA	TRBJ2-5	TRBD2	14	TRBV15	CATRPGGAQETQYF	TGTGCCACCAGACCGGGAGGGGCACAAGAGACCCAGTACTTC
NA	TRBJ2-2	NA	16	TRBV9	CASSVEPGAGTGELFF	TGTGCCAGCAGCGTAGAACCGGGGGCAGGCACCGGGGAGCTGTTTTTT
NA	TRBJ1-2	TRBD1	16	TRBV28	CASSFKGQKANYGYTF	TGTGCCAGCAGTTTTAAGGGACAGAAAGCTAACTATGGCTACACCTTC
once	TRBJ1-1	TRBD1	13	TRBV4-3	CASSPIRDREAFF	TGCGCCAGCAGCCCGATAAGGGACAGAGAAGCTTTCTTT
NA	TRBJ1-1	NA	13	TRBV27	CASSFSGNTEAFF	TGTGCCAGCAGTTTTTCCGGGAACACTGAAGCTTTCTTT
once	TRBJ1-5	TRBD1	13	TRBV6-5	CASSHRGQEPQHF	TGTGCCAGCAGCCACAGGGGGCAAGAGCCCCAGCATTTT
NA	TRBJ1-1	NA	15	TRBV4-1	CASSQGRGVNTEAFF	TGCGCCAGCAGCCAAGGTAGAGGCGTGAACACTGAAGCTTTCTTT
once	TRBJ1-5	NA	15	TRBV5-8	CASSLAVRRNQPQHF	TGTGCCAGCAGCTTGGCGGTCAGGCGCAATCAGCCCCAGCATTTT
NA	TRBJ2-1	NA	16	TRBV19	CASSMASKSPYNEQFF	TGTGCCAGTAGTATGGCCAGCAAGTCCCCTTACAATGAGCAGTTCTTC
NA	TRBJ1-3	NA	14	TRBV2	CASTVAPSGNTIYF	TGTGCCAGCACAGTGGCACCTTCTGGAAACACCATATATTTT